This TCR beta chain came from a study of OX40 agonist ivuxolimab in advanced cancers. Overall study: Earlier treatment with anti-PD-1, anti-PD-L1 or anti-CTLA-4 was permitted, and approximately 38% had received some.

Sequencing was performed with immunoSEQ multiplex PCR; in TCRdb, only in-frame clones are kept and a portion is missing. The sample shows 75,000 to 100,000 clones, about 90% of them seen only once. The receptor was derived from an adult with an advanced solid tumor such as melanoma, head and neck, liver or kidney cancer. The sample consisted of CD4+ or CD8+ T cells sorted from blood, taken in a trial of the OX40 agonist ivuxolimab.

The CDR3 region is CASSLTSIIQETQYF. CDR3 coding DNA: TGTGCCAGCAGTTTGACTAGCATTATCCAAGAGACCCAGTACTTC. The chain couples TRBV28 to TRBJ2-5, with 7 bases matching TRBD2. CDR1 and CDR2 from the germline V gene are MDHEN and SYDVKM. V was pared by 3 bases and J by 1 base, with 5 bases of the junction left unmatched. The CDR3 is 15 amino acids.